This is a list of T cell receptor beta chains from one sample in a study of shared clonotypes between healthy human individuals. The data were produced by immunoSEQ multiplex PCR, yet TCRdb's version contains in-frame clones alone and is incomplete. The sample yields about 480,000 clones, almost 80% seen once. Sequenced sample: PBMCs. The receptors were sampled from a woman aged 35 to 49 in good health. Some clones in this sample may be carry-over from other donors' samples. Both conserved end residues are trimmed from each CDR3.

CDR3 | J | V
ASSLAHVGNYEQY | TRBJ2-7 | TRBV7-9
ASSDLGVMGRPQH | TRBJ1-5 | TRBV2
ATSQDLSYNEQF | TRBJ2-1 | TRBV15
ASSWGAEKLF | TRBJ1-4 | TRBV5-5
ASTPGPGAPYEQY | TRBJ2-7 | TRBV9
ASSLLQGNEQF | TRBJ2-1 | TRBV28
ASSPFGGDADTQY | TRBJ2-3 | TRBV5-1
ASSSPTSGKNIQY | TRBJ2-4 | TRBV6-5
ASSEGTGSEQY | TRBJ2-7 | TRBV2
ASSPDRGGYT | TRBJ1-2 | TRBV11-1